This TCR beta chain is drawn from a study of T-cell reconstitution after alpha-beta-depleted transplantation in children. Findings and limits, study-wide: Newly generated T cells supplied most T-cell counts and diversity one year post-transplant. Expanded graft clones numbering several hundred reportedly gave rise to alpha-beta T cells about two months after transplant. Some patients' high day-60 TCRbeta diversity was attributed to recipient cells surviving conditioning.

About this clonotype: Its antigen remains unknown.

Unique molecular identifiers were used to barcode this TCRbeta library. TCRdb redid the calling of the PCR reads with MiXCR, one entry per CDR3 protein. The data hold 250,000 to 300,000 distinct CDR3 sequences, with roughly a tenth observed a single time. This CDR3 region has 17 residues. V lost 0 bases to trimming and J lost 6 bases, with 19 bases between them. The V gene's germline CDR1 is SGHRS and CDR2 YFSETQ. The input for sequencing was PBMCs, taken before TCRalphabeta/CD19-depleted stem cell transplant. The receptor was isolated from a boy under three years old with acute myeloid leukemia, due to receive a stem cell transplant. The chain is built from TRBV5-1 and TRBJ2-1; a weak D match, TRBD2 (5 bases). Here the CDR3 DNA reads TGCGCCAGCAGCTTGGATATAAAGCGGCTACCCTCCAATGAGCAGTTCTTC. Amino acid sequence: CASSLDIKRLPSNEQFF.